The next 5 T cell receptor beta chains were all read from a single sample in a study of blood T cell repertoires in COVID-19. Sequencing used immunoSEQ multiplex PCR; TCRdb keeps in-frame clones, though not all of them. The data show approximately 240,000 clones, about 93% seen once. Material for sequencing was PBMCs or T cells enriched from blood (not recorded which). Receptor source: a woman younger than 30 who had recovered from COVID-19.

The CDR3 loop reads CASSPGQGARQPQHF. The CDR3 region has the DNA TGTGCCAGCAGCCCCGGACAGGGGGCAAGACAGCCCCAGCATTTT. This chain connects TRBV7-6 to TRBJ1-5, with 11 bases matching TRBD1. V lost 5 bases to trimming and J lost 7 bases; unmatched junction nucleotides: 7. In germline, CDR1 is SGHVS, CDR2 FNYEAQ. This CDR3 spans 15 amino acids.

The count of this clone is one. The V gene is TRBV11-3, the J gene TRBJ1-3; D not resolved. Looked up from germline, CDR1 is SGHNT and CDR2 is YENEEA. Trimming removed 2 bases at V and 0 bases at J, with 8 bases between. The CDR3 has 15 residues. The CDR3 here is CASSLRRSSGNTIYF. CDR3 nucleotide sequence: TGTGCCAGCAGCTTACGGCGGAGCTCTGGAAACACCATATATTTT. The entire variable domain, with the rest obtained from reference TRBV11-3 and TRBJ1-3, is as follows: EAGVVQSPRYKIIEKKQPVAFWCNPISGHNTLYWYLQNLGQGPELLIRYENEEAVDDSQLPKDRFSAERLKGVDSTLKIQPAELGDSAVYLCASSLRRSSGNTIYFGEGSWLTVV.

The V and J genes are TRBV7-9 and TRBJ1-2; D is perhaps TRBD1 (5 bases). Trimming shortened V by 1 base and J by 7 bases, and 16 bases separated the two germline ends. CDR3 length: 15 residues. Germline lookup yields CDR1 SEHNR and CDR2 FQNEAQ (reference sequence). Here the CDR3 DNA reads TGTGCCAGCAGCTTAGGCGTCGGAGGGGTTTTTGGCTACACCTTC. Translating gives CASSLGVGGVFGYTF.

The genes are TRBV28 and TRBJ1-1; 12 bases agree with TRBD1. Germline-derived CDR1 and CDR2 are MDHEN and SYDVKM. The CDR3 spans 17 residues. J lost 3 bases, V lost 0 bases, and 5 bases had no gene match. This CDR3 reads CASSLWPGQGADTEAFF. CDR3 nucleotides: TGTGCCAGCAGTTTATGGCCGGGACAGGGGGCAGACACTGAAGCTTTCTTT.

The chain carries TRBV27 and TRBJ2-7; perhaps TRBD2 as D (6 bases). Trimming pared 8 bases from V and 4 bases from J, leaving 36 bases between. This CDR3 is 20 amino acids long. From germline, CDR1 is MNHEY and CDR2 SMNVEV (reference sequence). CDR3 amino acids: CASSFFPVPGVPGVVYEQYF. The CDR3 DNA reads as TGTGCCAGCTCGTTTTTTCCGGTCCCCGGGGTGCCGGGAGTGGTGTACGAGCAGTACTTC.